The 23 T cell receptor beta chains below were found in one sample sequenced in a study of T cell repertoires in cytomegalovirus infection. TCRdb passed the reads through MiXCR, listing each CDR3 protein once. The sample has around 230,000 distinct CDR3 sequences, approximately 7% seen once. The specimen was PBMCs. All receptors come from a human donor in good health (CMV status not recorded). Some clones in this sample may be carry-over from other donors' samples.

This clonotype showed up many times. The J gene is TRBJ1-1, the V gene TRBV10-3; D not certain. Germline CDR1 and CDR2: ENHRY and SYGVKD. V was pared by 3 bases and J by 1 base, with 3 bases between. The CDR3 covers 12 residues. DNA of the CDR3: TGTGCCATCAGTGAACCGAACACTGAAGCTTTCTTT. This codes for CAISEPNTEAFF.

This clonotype appeared many times. J is TRBJ1-1 and V is TRBV7-9; 8 nucleotides match TRBD1. Germline V gene lookup returns CDR1 SEHNR and CDR2 FQNEAQ (reference sequence). The CDR3 totals 14 residues. V was clipped by 5 bases and J by 8 bases; unmatched bases: 10. This chain's CDR3 is CASSPQGAAEEAFF. The DNA for the CDR3 is TGTGCCAGCAGCCCGCAGGGGGCGGCAGAAGAAGCTTTCTTT.

This clonotype appeared many times. The gene calls are TRBV7-2 and TRBJ2-7; 9 bases are shared with TRBD1. This CDR3 region has 14 residues. The V gene's germline CDR1 is SGHTA and CDR2 FQGNSA. V trimming: 1 base; J trimming: 6 bases; junction bases outside the gene matches: 4. The CDR3 sequence is CASSLDNRGREQYF. In DNA, the CDR3 is TGTGCCAGCAGCTTAGACAACAGGGGGCGCGAGCAGTACTTC.

This clonotype has at least ten counts. The genes are TRBV29-1 and TRBJ2-3, with TRBD1 identical over 7 bases. The CDR3 is 14 residues long. The V and J ends lost 2 bases and 1 base, in that order; junction bases with no gene match: 3. Germline CDR1 SQVTM, CDR2 ANQGSEA. This CDR3 reads CSVERGQGTDTQYF. The DNA of the CDR3 is TGCAGCGTTGAAAGAGGACAGGGCACAGATACGCAGTATTTT.

This clonotype was detected only a few times. This sequence joins TRBV7-9 and TRBJ2-5; D remains unclear. Germline V CDR1 and CDR2: SEHNR, FQNEAQ (reference sequence). The CDR3 spans 13 residues. Trimming shortened V by 4 bases and J by 1 base, and 7 bases separated the two germline ends. CDR3 in DNA: TGTGCCAGCAGCTCACCCTCCCAAGAGACCCAGTACTTC. It specifies CASSSPSQETQYF. Looking up the rest from reference TRBV7-9 and TRBJ2-5 gives the full variable domain: DTGVSQNPRHKITKRGQNVTFRCDPISEHNRLYWYRQTLGQGPEFLTYFQNEAQLEKSRLLSDRFSAERPKGSFSTLEIQRTEQGDSAMYLCASSSPSQETQYFGPGTRLLVL.

In this sample, this clonotype turned up a few times. This chain joins TRBV20-1 and TRBJ2-5, with D hard to call. The CDR3 has 13 amino acids. Germline CDR1 DFQATT, CDR2 SNEGSKA (reference sequence). V was trimmed by 0 bases and J by 6 bases, leaving 11 bases between them. CDR3 in DNA: TGCAGTGCTAGAGATGCCAGTACGCAGACCCAGTACTTC. This sequence encodes CSARDASTQTQYF.

This clonotype has at least ten counts. V usage is TRBV29-1 and J usage is TRBJ2-3, with D possibly being TRBD1 (6 bases). V lost 4 bases, J lost 6 bases, and 14 bases lay in between. The CDR3 is 13 amino acids. Germline V gives CDR1 SQVTM, CDR2 ANQGSEA. CDR3 bases: TGCAGCGTTGGAATGTCAGGGGCCGATACGCAGTATTTT. Amino acid sequence: CSVGMSGADTQYF.

This clonotype showed up many times. The chain couples TRBV7-2 to TRBJ2-1; TRBD2 matches at 10 bases. CDR1 SGHTA and CDR2 FQGNSA come from the germline V gene. The CDR3 is 16 amino acids. With V trimmed by 1 base and J by 2 bases, 2 bases remained unmatched. The CDR3 sequence: CASSLESGGAYNEQFF. CDR3 nucleotides: TGTGCCAGCAGCTTAGAGAGCGGGGGGGCCTACAATGAGCAGTTCTTC. Complete variable domain (other parts from reference TRBV7-2 and TRBJ2-1): GAGVSQSPSNKVTEKGKDVELRCDPISGHTALYWYRQSLGQGLEFLIYFQGNSAPDKSGLPSDRFSAERTGGSVSTLTIQRTQQEDSAVYLCASSLESGGAYNEQFFGPGTRLTVL.

This clonotype was seen at least ten times. The chain combines TRBV7-2 with TRBJ1-1; 7 positions agree with TRBD1. Germline CDR1 reads SGHTA; CDR2 reads FQGNSA. With V trimmed by 0 bases and J by 6 bases, 10 bases remained unmatched. The CDR3 is 16 residues long. The CDR3 reads CASSLAGQVAGAEAFF. Written as DNA, the CDR3 is TGTGCCAGCAGCTTAGCAGGACAGGTGGCGGGGGCTGAAGCTTTCTTT.

This clonotype was seen a few times. This chain joins TRBV6-2 or TRBV6-3 and TRBJ1-1, with D perhaps TRBD1 (6 bases). The germline V and J ends were trimmed by 0 bases and 0 bases, with 17 bases remaining between them. Germline V gene data show CDR1 as MNHEY and CDR2 as SVGEGT. This CDR3 spans 18 amino acids. The CDR3 loop reads CASSYSGLPGQLNTEAFF. The CDR3 nucleotides read TGTGCCAGCAGTTACTCGGGTCTCCCGGGACAACTGAACACTGAAGCTTTCTTT.

V and J are TRBV29-1 and TRBJ1-6, with 8 positions matching TRBD1. Trimming removed 6 bases from V and 10 bases from J; junction bases left unmatched: 8. Germline V gives CDR1 SQVTM, CDR2 ANQGSEA. The CDR3 contains 13 residues. CDR3 residues: CSVAGTGGSPLHF. The CDR3 coding sequence is TGCAGCGTAGCCGGGACAGGAGGATCACCCCTCCACTTT.

This clonotype was picked up many times. The V call is TRBV5-1, the J call TRBJ2-3, with 9 bases fitting TRBD1. V lost 3 bases and J lost 3; bases outside the gene matches: 5. The CDR3 has 15 amino acids. CDR1 and CDR2 (germline): SGHRS, YFSETQ. The CDR3 reads CASSSGQGGTDTQYF. The CDR3 DNA sequence: TGCGCCAGCAGCTCGGGACAGGGAGGAACAGATACGCAGTATTTT.

This clonotype occurred many times. The V gene is TRBV2, the J gene TRBJ1-1; D is unresolved. This CDR3 comprises 16 residues. The ends were cut back, 5 bases at V and 7 bases at J, with 23 bases in the middle. Germline loops: CDR1 SNHLY, CDR2 FYNNEI. DNA of the CDR3: TGTGCCAGCAGTAGGGAGGGAATACGAACGAACGATGAAGCTTTCTTT. It specifies CASSREGIRTNDEAFF.

In this sample, this clonotype turned up many times. The chain couples TRBV6-5 to TRBJ2-2; D not certain. The V gene lost 2 bases and the J gene lost 0 bases, with 7 bases spanning the gap. The length of the CDR3 is 15 residues. The germline V gene encodes CDR1 MNHEY and CDR2 SVGAGI. The CDR3 nucleotides are TGTGCCAGCAGTTACACGACAACGAACACCGGGGAGCTGTTTTTT. Translating it yields CASSYTTTNTGELFF.

This clonotype came up many times. J is TRBJ2-7 and V is TRBV7-2, with D maybe TRBD1 (5 bases). V was trimmed by 4 bases and J by 5 bases, leaving 21 bases between them. Germline V lookup: CDR1 SGHTA, CDR2 FQGNSA. The CDR3 has 16 amino acids. The CDR3 DNA reads as TGTGCCAGCAGCTCTAGAGGTGGTGACAGTGCAAACGAGCAGTACTTC. Its translation: CASSSRGGDSANEQYF.

Concerning this clonotype: An end of the junction differs from the germline gene, which may be a read error. The chain couples TRBV27 to TRBJ2-7; 7 bases map to TRBD1. The germline CDR1 and CDR2 sequences are MNHEY and SMNVEV (reference sequence). CDR3 length: 13 residues. This chain's CDR3 is CASAGTEHGEQYF. Written as DNA, the CDR3 is TGCGCCAGCGCCGGGACAGAGCACGGCGAGCAGTACTTC.

This clonotype showed up many times. V is TRBV7-9 and J is TRBJ2-6, with D perhaps assigned TRBD1 or TRBD2 (5 bases each). Germline assignment: CDR1 SEHNR and CDR2 FQNEAQ (reference sequence). V dropped 1 base and J dropped 0 bases, with 16 bases sitting between them. This CDR3 has 19 residues. The CDR3 loop reads CASSLDGTKGSSGANVLTF. The CDR3 DNA sequence: TGTGCCAGCAGCTTAGATGGGACGAAAGGCTCCTCTGGGGCCAACGTCCTGACTTTC.

This clonotype was counted at least ten times. CDR3 coding DNA: TGTGCCAGCAGTTTATCCCGTGTACAGTATGGCTACACCTTC. Translating gives CASSLSRVQYGYTF. V and J are TRBV28 and TRBJ1-2; D gene unclear. This CDR3 has 14 residues. Between the trimmed V and J ends, which lost 1 base and 5 bases, there was a span of 11 bases. Germline V lookup: CDR1 MDHEN, CDR2 SYDVKM.

The sample holds many counts of this clonotype. The chain joins TRBV6-2 or TRBV6-3 to TRBJ1-1; D is uncertain. There are 13 residues in the CDR3. Trimming cost V 7 bases and J 5 bases, with 14 bases left between them. CDR1 is MNHEY and CDR2 is SVGEGT in the germline V gene. The CDR3: CASTRFPGTEAFF. The DNA for the CDR3 is TGTGCCAGCACTCGTTTCCCCGGTACTGAAGCTTTCTTT.

This clonotype was counted ten times or more. The V gene is TRBV24-1, the J gene TRBJ2-2, with no clear D. In germline, CDR1 is KGHDR, CDR2 SFDVKD. Between the trimmed V and J ends, which lost 5 bases and 5 bases, there was a span of 8 bases. This CDR3 is built from 13 residues. CDR3 DNA sequence: TGTGCCACCAGTGGTTTAGGAACCGGGGAGCTGTTTTTT. Its protein product is CATSGLGTGELFF.

This clonotype was seen many times. V gene TRBV6-1 combines with J gene TRBJ2-7; TRBD1 matches at 8 bases. V trimming: 5 bases; J trimming: 3 bases; junction bases outside the gene matches: 12. The germline CDR1 and CDR2 sequences are MNHNS and SASEGT. This CDR3 contains 16 residues. The CDR3 sequence is CASSRIWDRTNYEQYF. DNA of the CDR3: TGTGCCAGCAGTCGCATATGGGACAGGACTAACTACGAGCAGTACTTC.

The table lists this clonotype with a few counts. This chain uses TRBV5-1 with TRBJ1-2, with 9 bases aligning to TRBD1. V shed 3 bases and J 7 bases; nucleotides not matched to a gene: 4. Germline V gene sequence: CDR1 SGHRS, CDR2 YFSETQ. The CDR3 spans 13 residues. The CDR3 spells CASSSTGGPGYTF. CDR3 DNA sequence: TGCGCCAGCAGCTCAACAGGGGGCCCTGGCTACACCTTC.

This clonotype occurred many times. The genes are TRBV29-1 and TRBJ1-6; 7 nucleotides agree with TRBD1. The V and J ends lost 3 bases and 6 bases, in that order; junction bases with no gene match: 11. The germline gives CDR1 SQVTM, CDR2 ANQGSEA. This CDR3 region has 16 residues. The CDR3 here is CSVETGTAILNSPLHF. In DNA form, the CDR3 reads TGCAGCGTTGAGACCGGGACAGCCATCCTTAATTCACCCCTCCACTTT.